This T cell receptor (beta chain) was recorded in a study of blood T cell repertoires in COVID-19. Study at large: The study drew acute and convalescent COVID-19 samples from the United States, Italy and Spain. The analysed material was cDNA or gDNA that came from T cells, B-cell-depleted T cells, or PBMCs.

Authors' methods: Reference gene primer amplification gave nucleated cell count estimates. Data came from immunoSEQ multiplex PCR; TCRdb stores just in-frame clones and leaves some out. That table gives V, J and clone size, and the DNA gave D and trimming. The data contain 100,000 or so clones, 75% to 90% of them seen just once; the ten biggest clones take up about 7.2%. There are 14 residues in the CDR3. V shed 7 bases and J 4 bases; nucleotides not matched to a gene: 5. Germline CDR1 LNHDA, CDR2 SQIVND (reference sequence). The sequenced sample consisted of peripheral blood. This clonotype was obtained from a man in his 60s with acute or convalescent COVID-19. The chain links TRBV19 to TRBJ2-1; 9 nucleotides agree with TRBD2. This CDR3 reads CASMGGGVYNEQFF. For the CDR3, the DNA is TGTGCCAGTATGGGCGGGGGGGTGTACAATGAGCAGTTCTTC.